This T cell receptor beta chain was obtained from a study of CD8+CD57+ T cells in acquired aplastic anemia. Researchers used genomic DNA as the template to profile TCR beta VDJ and CDR3. Each CDR3 protein is one row after TCRdb ran MiXCR on the reads. In the table there are about 190,000 distinct CDR3 sequences, 40% to 50% of which are singletons. CDR3 length equals 13 residues. Germline V gene lookup returns CDR1 MNHNY and CDR2 SVGAGI (reference sequence). Trimming took off 4 bases at V and 8 bases at J, with 12 bases between the two ends. CD8+CD57+ cell expansion had been shown by flow cytometry in patients chosen for sequencing. Many counts were recorded for this clonotype.

This TCR was recovered from a human donor with aplastic anemia. Material for sequencing was sorted CD4+, CD8+, or CD8+CD57+ T cells (not recorded which) from PBMCs. The chain joins TRBV6-6 to TRBJ2-1; D ambiguous. This CDR3 reads CASSWIVGDEQFF. The CDR3 coding sequence is TGTGCCAGCAGTTGGATAGTGGGCGATGAGCAGTTCTTC.